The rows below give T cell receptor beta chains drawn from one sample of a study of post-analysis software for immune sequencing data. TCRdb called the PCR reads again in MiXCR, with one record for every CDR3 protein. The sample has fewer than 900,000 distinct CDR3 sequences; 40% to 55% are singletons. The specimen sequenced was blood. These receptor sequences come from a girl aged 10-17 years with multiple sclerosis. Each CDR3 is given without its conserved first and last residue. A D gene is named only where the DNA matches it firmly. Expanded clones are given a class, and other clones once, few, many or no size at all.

CDR3aa: ASSPPTGGIWEKLF
d_gene: NA
abundance: NA
len: 14
v_gene: TRBV11-2

CDR3aa: ATGDRDFGYT
d_gene: NA
abundance: NA
len: 10
v_gene: TRBV15

CDR3aa: ASRLDTYQETQY
d_gene: NA
abundance: few
len: 12
v_gene: TRBV12-3/TRBV12-4

CDR3aa: SAVGRRGGWNTEAF
d_gene: NA
abundance: once
len: 14
v_gene: TRBV20-1

CDR3aa: ASSFWGGERLNEQF
d_gene: NA
abundance: NA
len: 14
v_gene: TRBV12-3/TRBV12-4

CDR3aa: ASSKGDRKMANYGYT
d_gene: NA
abundance: NA
len: 15
v_gene: TRBV21-1

CDR3aa: ASSFYSGKETQY
d_gene: TRBD2
abundance: few
len: 12
v_gene: TRBV7-2

CDR3aa: ASSSRPGLAAYNEQY
d_gene: TRBD2
abundance: NA
len: 15
v_gene: TRBV7-9

CDR3aa: ASSLNPGEQF
d_gene: NA
abundance: NA
len: 10
v_gene: TRBV7-2

CDR3aa: SARPLGRAEAF
d_gene: NA
abundance: NA
len: 11
v_gene: TRBV20-1

CDR3aa: ASSQSNRGQSSYEQY
d_gene: TRBD1
abundance: NA
len: 15
v_gene: TRBV7-9

CDR3aa: ASSYFGTSGMDEQF
d_gene: TRBD2
abundance: NA
len: 14
v_gene: TRBV6-5

CDR3aa: ASSLSQGTSGRVGQF
d_gene: TRBD2
abundance: NA
len: 15
v_gene: TRBV11-3

CDR3aa: ASSVGGETQY
d_gene: NA
abundance: many
len: 10
v_gene: TRBV9

CDR3aa: ASSLEQGRYSNQPQH
d_gene: NA
abundance: NA
len: 15
v_gene: TRBV12-3/TRBV12-4

CDR3aa: SAEDRGLGEKLF
d_gene: TRBD1
abundance: NA
len: 12
v_gene: TRBV20-1

CDR3aa: ASSLKAGIFPNYGYT
d_gene: NA
abundance: NA
len: 15
v_gene: TRBV27

CDR3aa: ASSYSIGTGNTGELF
d_gene: TRBD1
abundance: few
len: 15
v_gene: TRBV6-5

CDR3aa: ATSMAPSSGRETQY
d_gene: TRBD2
abundance: NA
len: 14
v_gene: TRBV15

CDR3aa: ASSSVGFSSDTQY
d_gene: NA
abundance: few
len: 13
v_gene: TRBV7-9

CDR3aa: ASSPKDQETQY
d_gene: NA
abundance: NA
len: 11
v_gene: TRBV6-5

CDR3aa: ASSLGFRDSPVAF
d_gene: TRBD1
abundance: NA
len: 13
v_gene: TRBV12-3/TRBV12-4

CDR3aa: ASSEIRLAGGTEQF
d_gene: TRBD2
abundance: few
len: 14
v_gene: TRBV6-1

CDR3aa: ASSSTGANYGYT
d_gene: NA
abundance: few
len: 12
v_gene: TRBV7-9

CDR3aa: ASSLKAGGAKTDTQY
d_gene: NA
abundance: NA
len: 15
v_gene: TRBV7-2

CDR3aa: ASSPDTVPTEAF
d_gene: NA
abundance: few
len: 12
v_gene: TRBV12-3/TRBV12-4

CDR3aa: ASSSGSLTAYEQY
d_gene: NA
abundance: NA
len: 13
v_gene: TRBV7-2

CDR3aa: SAMDPNWLYEQY
d_gene: NA
abundance: NA
len: 12
v_gene: TRBV20-1

CDR3aa: ASSSHSGSPSREQY
d_gene: TRBD2
abundance: few
len: 14
v_gene: TRBV7-9

CDR3aa: ATSRDLLAGVSVQY
d_gene: TRBD2
abundance: NA
len: 14
v_gene: TRBV15

CDR3aa: ASSLGSEGVEQY
d_gene: NA
abundance: NA
len: 12
v_gene: TRBV7-9

CDR3aa: ASRDGGGYGYT
d_gene: NA
abundance: NA
len: 11
v_gene: TRBV2

CDR3aa: TSSFKTDTQY
d_gene: NA
abundance: NA
len: 10
v_gene: TRBV5-1

CDR3aa: ASSLEVQGYISYGYT
d_gene: NA
abundance: NA
len: 15
v_gene: TRBV7-9

CDR3aa: ASSREGGSYNEQF
d_gene: NA
abundance: few
len: 13
v_gene: TRBV12-3/TRBV12-4

CDR3aa: ASSNPGFFNTEAF
d_gene: NA
abundance: few
len: 13
v_gene: TRBV7-3

CDR3aa: SARDMGGAGVRDTQY
d_gene: TRBD2
abundance: NA
len: 15
v_gene: TRBV20-1

CDR3aa: AITSRADRNREQY
d_gene: TRBD1
abundance: few
len: 13
v_gene: TRBV10-3

CDR3aa: ASSLGTGHYEQY
d_gene: TRBD1
abundance: few
len: 12
v_gene: TRBV28

CDR3aa: SVEGDRGDEQF
d_gene: TRBD1
abundance: NA
len: 11
v_gene: TRBV29-1

CDR3aa: ASSPRWPSFSNQPQH
d_gene: NA
abundance: NA
len: 15
v_gene: TRBV7-2